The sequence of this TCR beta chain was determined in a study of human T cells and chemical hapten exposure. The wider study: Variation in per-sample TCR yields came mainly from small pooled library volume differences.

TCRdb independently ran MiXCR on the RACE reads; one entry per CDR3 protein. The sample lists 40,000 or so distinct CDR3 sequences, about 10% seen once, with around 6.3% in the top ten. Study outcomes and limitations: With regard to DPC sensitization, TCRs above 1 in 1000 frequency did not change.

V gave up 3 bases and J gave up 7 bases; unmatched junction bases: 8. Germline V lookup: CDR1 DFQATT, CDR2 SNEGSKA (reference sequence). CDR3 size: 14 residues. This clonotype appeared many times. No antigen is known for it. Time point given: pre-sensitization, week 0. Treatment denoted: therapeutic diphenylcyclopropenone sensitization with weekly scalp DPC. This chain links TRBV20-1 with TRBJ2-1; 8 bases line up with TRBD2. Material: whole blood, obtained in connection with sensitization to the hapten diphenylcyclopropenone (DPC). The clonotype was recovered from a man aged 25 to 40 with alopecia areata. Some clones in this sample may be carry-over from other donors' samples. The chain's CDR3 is CSASTTGGWNEQFF. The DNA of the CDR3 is TGCAGTGCTAGTACTACGGGAGGGTGGAATGAGCAGTTCTTC.